This T cell receptor (beta chain) appears in the sequencing data of a study of cytomegalovirus exposure and HLA in healthy donors. General study results and limits: Presence/absence comparisons presumed near-even sequencing depth among donors. When analyzed later, the rates of TCR association showed variation by HLA locus, with DRB1 the most and HLA-C the fewest.

Regarding this clone: As yet, its antigen is unknown.

Though nominally healthy at sampling, donors likely had unrecorded immune exposures. This CDR3 is 15 amino acids long. V shed 4 bases and J 1 base; nucleotides not matched to a gene: 6. Primers included in the PCR were 60 Vbeta and 13 Jbeta primers. As processed by the authors: Approximately 11 million of about 80 million unique TCR beta chains were shared, per a later count. Here immunoSEQ multiplex PCR was the method, and the copy in TCRdb shows in-frame clones only, minus some. V and J calls plus clone size are reproduced from that table; the DNA served to infer D and trimming. The profile covers approximately 100,000 clones, with approximately 80% appearing a single time and about 5% taken by the ten largest.

The sequenced sample was PBMCs. The clonotype was recovered from a female donor in good health and CMV-seropositive. The rearrangement links TRBV5-3 to TRBJ1-1; 8 nucleotides agree with TRBD1. TRBV5-3 is marked as an open reading frame, function uncertain. CDR3 amino acids: CARSDLRGRNTEAFF. In DNA, the CDR3 is TGTGCCAGAAGCGACCTCAGGGGGCGGAACACTGAAGCTTTCTTT.